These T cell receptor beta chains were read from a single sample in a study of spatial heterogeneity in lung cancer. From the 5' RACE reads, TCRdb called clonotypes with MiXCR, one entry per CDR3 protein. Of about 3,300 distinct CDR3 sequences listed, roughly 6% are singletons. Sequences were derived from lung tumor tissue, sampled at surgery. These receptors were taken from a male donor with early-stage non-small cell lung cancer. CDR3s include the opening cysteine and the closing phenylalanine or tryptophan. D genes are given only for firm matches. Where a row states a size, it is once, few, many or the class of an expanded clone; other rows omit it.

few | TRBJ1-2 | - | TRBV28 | CASSLSGGPNYGYTF | TGTGCCAGCAGTTTATCCGGGGGACCAAACTATGGCTACACCTTC
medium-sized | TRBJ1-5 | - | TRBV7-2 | CASSGGQVGNQPQHF | TGTGCCAGCAGCGGGGGGCAGGTAGGCAATCAGCCCCAGCATTTT
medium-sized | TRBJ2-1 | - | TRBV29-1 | CSVESTVGNEQFF | TGCAGCGTTGAGTCGACTGTGGGCAATGAGCAGTTCTTC
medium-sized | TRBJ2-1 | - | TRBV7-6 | CASSSAGTESSYNEQFF | TGTGCCAGCAGCTCGGCCGGGACTGAGAGCTCCTACAATGAGCAGTTCTTC
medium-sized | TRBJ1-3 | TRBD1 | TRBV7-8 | CASSGGDRGNTIYF | TGTGCCAGCAGCGGGGGGGACAGGGGAAACACCATATATTTT
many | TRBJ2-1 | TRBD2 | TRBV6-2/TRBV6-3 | CAIRGGVEQFF | TGTGCCATCCGGGGGGGAGTTGAGCAGTTCTTC
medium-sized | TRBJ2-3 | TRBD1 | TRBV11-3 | CASSPWTGGVLDTQYF | TGTGCCAGCAGCCCATGGACAGGGGGGGTTTTGGATACGCAGTATTTT
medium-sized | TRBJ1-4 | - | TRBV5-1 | CASSLARAAWGTNEKLFF | TGCGCCAGCAGCTTGGCCCGGGCAGCCTGGGGGACTAATGAAAAACTGTTTTTT
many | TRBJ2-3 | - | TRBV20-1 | CSARVASSSDTQYF | TGCAGTGCTAGAGTTGCATCGTCATCAGATACGCAGTATTTT
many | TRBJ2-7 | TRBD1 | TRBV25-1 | CASRTGTVYEQYF | TGTGCCAGCAGGACCGGGACAGTCTACGAGCAGTACTTC
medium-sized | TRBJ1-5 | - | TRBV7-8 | CASSPPGRNQPQHF | TGTGCCAGCAGCCCCCCGGGCCGCAATCAGCCCCAGCATTTT
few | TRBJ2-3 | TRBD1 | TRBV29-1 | CSVERTGVTDTQYF | TGCAGCGTTGAAAGAACAGGGGTTACAGATACGCAGTATTTT
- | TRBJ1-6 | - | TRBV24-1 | CATSDLLVGRDSPLHF | TGTGCCACCAGTGATTTGTTGGTAGGGAGAGATTCACCCCTCCACTTT
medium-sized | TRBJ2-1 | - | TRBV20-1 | CSARDLHARGEQFF | TGCAGTGCTAGAGACCTACACGCGCGGGGTGAGCAGTTCTTC
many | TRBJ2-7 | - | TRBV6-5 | CASSPQGYEQYF | TGTGCCAGCAGTCCCCAGGGGTACGAGCAGTACTTC
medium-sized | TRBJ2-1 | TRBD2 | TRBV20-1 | CSARYSGRANEQFF | TGCAGTGCTAGGTATAGCGGGAGGGCCAATGAGCAGTTCTTC
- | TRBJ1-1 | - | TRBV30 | CAWDPEGMNTEAFF | TGTGCCTGGGACCCCGAGGGGATGAACACTGAAGCTTTCTTT
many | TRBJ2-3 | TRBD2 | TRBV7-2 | CASSYRLAGLTDTQYF | TGTGCCAGCAGCTACCGACTAGCGGGGCTCACAGATACGCAGTATTTT
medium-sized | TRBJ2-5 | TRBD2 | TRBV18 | CASSPLSRLAGNQETQYF | TGTGCCAGCTCACCGTTGTCCCGACTAGCGGGAAACCAAGAGACCCAGTACTTC
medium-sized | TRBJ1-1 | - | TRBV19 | CASSTRGTRTEAFF | TGTGCCAGTAGTACGCGCGGGACCCGGACTGAAGCTTTCTTT
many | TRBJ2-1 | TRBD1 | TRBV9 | CASSVLGTGAYNEQFF | TGTGCCAGCAGCGTCCTTGGGACAGGGGCTTACAATGAGCAGTTCTTC
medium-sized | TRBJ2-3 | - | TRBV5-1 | CASSLESRGDTQYF | TGCGCCAGCAGCTTGGAAAGTCGTGGAGATACGCAGTATTTT
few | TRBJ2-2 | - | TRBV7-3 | CASSLLAGELFF | TGTGCCAGCAGCTTACTAGCCGGGGAGCTGTTTTTT
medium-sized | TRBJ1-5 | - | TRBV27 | CASSLTPRQPQHF | TGTGCCAGCAGTTTAACGCCAAGACAGCCCCAGCATTTT
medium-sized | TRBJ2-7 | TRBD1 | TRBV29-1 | CSVEFRGRGTYEQYF | TGCAGCGTTGAATTCAGGGGGCGCGGGACCTACGAGCAGTACTTC
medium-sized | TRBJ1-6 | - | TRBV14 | CASSQATGWSPLHF | TGTGCCAGCAGCCAAGCTACAGGGTGGTCACCCCTCCACTTT
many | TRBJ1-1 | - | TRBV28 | CASRRQQGYTEAFF | TGTGCCAGCAGAAGACAGCAAGGTTACACTGAAGCTTTCTTT
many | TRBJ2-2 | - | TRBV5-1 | CASSLRTQINTGELFF | TGCGCCAGCAGCTTGAGGACTCAGATCAACACCGGGGAGCTGTTTTTT
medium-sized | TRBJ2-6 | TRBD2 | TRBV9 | CASSSTSGSSGANVLTF | TGTGCCAGCAGCTCGACTAGCGGGAGTTCTGGGGCCAACGTCCTGACTTTC
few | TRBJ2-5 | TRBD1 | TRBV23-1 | CASSRPGQGSKTQYF | TGCGCCAGCAGTCGGCCGGGACAGGGCTCGAAGACCCAGTACTTC
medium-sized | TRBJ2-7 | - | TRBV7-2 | CASSLGRPDSYEQYF | TGTGCCAGCAGCTTGGGGCGTCCGGACTCCTACGAGCAGTACTTC
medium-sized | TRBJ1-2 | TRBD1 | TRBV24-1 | CATSGAGGADYGYTF | TGTGCCACCAGTGGTGCAGGGGGCGCGGACTATGGCTACACCTTC